These 10 T cell receptor beta chains came from one sample sequenced in a study of cytomegalovirus exposure and HLA in healthy donors (dated by TCRdb to 2016 to 2017). The library was generated by the immunoSEQ multiplex PCR assay. A mixture of 60 forward primers for TCR Vbeta segments and 13 reverse primers for TCR Jbeta segments was used in the multiplex PCR. TCRdb carries this immuneACCESS record with in-frame sequences only. Its versions omit some clonotypes, under half of them owing to an unresolved V gene in the studies checked, with the rest unexplained. The sample profile shows hundreds of thousands of clones; 77% of them were found once. The ten largest make up roughly 2.5% of the sample. The specimen was PBMCs. Every receptor here comes from a woman aged 60-75 years in good health and CMV-seropositive.

The V and J genes are TRBV5-1 and TRBJ2-3; possible D gene TRBD1, 5 bases. Germline CDR1 is SGHRS and CDR2 is YFSETQ. The CDR3 sequence is 11 residues long. Between the trimmed V and J ends, which lost 0 bases and 9 bases, there was a span of 5 bases. For the CDR3, the DNA is TGCGCCAGCAGCTTGGACAGGACGCAGTATTTT. Translating it yields CASSLDRTQYF.

This rearrangement joins TRBV2 to TRBJ1-3; D remains unclear. The CDR3 is made up of 13 amino acids. V gave up 4 bases and J gave up 2 bases, with 6 bases separating them. Looked up from germline, CDR1 is SNHLY and CDR2 is FYNNEI. The CDR3 spells CASSVAAGNTIYF. CDR3 nucleotide sequence: TGTGCCAGCAGTGTGGCAGCTGGAAACACCATATATTTT.

The chain couples TRBV18 to TRBJ1-6, with TRBD1 as a possible D gene (5 bases). The V gene lost 3 bases and the J gene lost 7 bases, with 16 bases spanning the gap. Per the germline V gene, CDR1 is KGHSH and CDR2 is LQKENI. This CDR3 has 16 residues. For the CDR3, the DNA is TGTGCCAGCTCACCCCTGGGCAGGGCAAGGAATTCACCCCTCCACTTT. Its protein product is CASSPLGRARNSPLHF. The whole variable domain, remainder taken from reference TRBV18 and TRBJ1-6, is NAGVMQNPRHLVRRRGQEARLRCSPMKGHSHVYWYRQLPEEGLKFMVYLQKENIIDESGMPKERFSAEFPKEGPSILRIQQVVRGDSAAYFCASSPLGRARNSPLHFGNGTRLTVT.

V usage is TRBV5-1 and J usage is TRBJ2-3; possibly TRBD2 for D (6 bases). Germline assignment: CDR1 SGHRS and CDR2 YFSETQ. The CDR3 totals 15 residues. V was trimmed by 1 base and J by 2 bases, leaving 11 bases between them. CDR3 amino acids: CASSLMGGDTDTQYF. In DNA form, the CDR3 reads TGCGCCAGCAGCTTGATGGGCGGGGACACAGATACGCAGTATTTT.

The DNA of the CDR3 is TGCGCCAGCAGGGAACTAGCGGGAGGATTCTACGAGCAGTACTTC. Encoded protein: CASRELAGGFYEQYF. The chain couples TRBV10-2 to TRBJ2-7; the match to TRBD2 covers 12 bases. This CDR3 is built from 15 residues. The V gene end was trimmed by 6 bases and the J gene end by 3 bases; junction bases not matched to a gene: 6. Germline values: CDR1 WSHSY, CDR2 SAAADI.

The V and J genes are TRBV6-1 and TRBJ1-4; 10 nucleotides line up with TRBD1. V lost 8 bases to trimming and J lost 7 bases; unmatched junction nucleotides: 7. Per germline, CDR1 MNHNS and CDR2 SASEGT. The CDR3 loop spans 14 amino acids. The CDR3, as DNA: TGTGCCAGCCAATTGGACAGGGGGAGTGAAAAACTGTTTTTT. Translating it yields CASQLDRGSEKLFF.

The rearrangement links TRBV7-9 to TRBJ1-2; TRBD1 matches at 8 bases. Trimming removed 3 bases from V and 5 bases from J; junction bases left unmatched: 5. This CDR3 is 14 amino acids long. CDR1 SEHNR and CDR2 FQNEAQ come from the germline V gene (reference sequence). CDR3 in amino acids: CASSLGGQDYGYTF. CDR3 in DNA: TGTGCCAGCAGCTTGGGGGGACAGGATTATGGCTACACCTTC.

Comment on this clone: Other nucleotide sequences in the sample specify the same CDR3. V usage is TRBV18 and J usage is TRBJ2-2, with TRBD1 matching 7 bases. This CDR3 comprises 16 residues. Germline lookup yields CDR1 KGHSH and CDR2 LQKENI. Trimming cost V 6 bases and J 1 base; bases outside gene matches: 8. The CDR3 region is CASSVPGQENTGELFF. The CDR3 bases are TGTGCCAGCTCGGTTCCAGGACAGGAGAACACCGGGGAGCTGTTTTTT.

This clone was recorded a few times. The chain joins TRBV5-6 to TRBJ2-5; 9 nucleotides align to TRBD1. CDR1 is SGHDT and CDR2 is YYEEEE in the germline V gene. V trimming: 1 base; J trimming: 1 base; junction bases outside the gene matches: 5. This CDR3 is 16 amino acids long. Written as DNA, the CDR3 is TGTGCCAGCAGCTTGTCTGGGACAGGGATCCAAGAGACCCAGTACTTC. This translates into CASSLSGTGIQETQYF.

The CDR3 bases are TGTGCCAGTAGGCCTGACAGGGAATATAATTATGAGCAGTTCTTC. It is translated as CASRPDREYNYEQFF. This chain uses TRBV19 with TRBJ2-1; 7 bases align to TRBD1. Per the germline V gene, CDR1 is LNHDA and CDR2 is SQIVND (reference sequence). The CDR3 runs to 15 residues. Losses at the gene ends were 6 bases for V and 8 bases for J; bases not matched to a gene: 13.